These T cell receptor beta chains were read from a single sample in a study of blood T cells in healthy people across ages. TCRdb ran MiXCR on the 5' RACE reads and lists one entry per CDR3 protein. Counted here are about 1,000,000 distinct CDR3 sequences, 35% to 50% occurring once; the ten biggest clones make up approximately 17%. Source material: blood. These receptors were taken from a woman aged 60-70 years in good health. Both conserved end residues are part of each CDR3.

TRBV29-1 CSTGLVYEQFF
TRBV20-1 CSARDILELAGVSETQYF
TRBV30 CAWKRPDYEQYF
TRBV2 CASTQAASSRGRQFF
TRBV12-5 CASGLVLGQPNTEAFF
TRBV30 CAWRERGVGANVLTF
TRBV20-1 CSARDRLAVSYNEQFF
TRBV27 CASSFASGANVLTF
TRBV18 CASSPLAGAEETQYF
TRBV28 CASSRESPDTQYF